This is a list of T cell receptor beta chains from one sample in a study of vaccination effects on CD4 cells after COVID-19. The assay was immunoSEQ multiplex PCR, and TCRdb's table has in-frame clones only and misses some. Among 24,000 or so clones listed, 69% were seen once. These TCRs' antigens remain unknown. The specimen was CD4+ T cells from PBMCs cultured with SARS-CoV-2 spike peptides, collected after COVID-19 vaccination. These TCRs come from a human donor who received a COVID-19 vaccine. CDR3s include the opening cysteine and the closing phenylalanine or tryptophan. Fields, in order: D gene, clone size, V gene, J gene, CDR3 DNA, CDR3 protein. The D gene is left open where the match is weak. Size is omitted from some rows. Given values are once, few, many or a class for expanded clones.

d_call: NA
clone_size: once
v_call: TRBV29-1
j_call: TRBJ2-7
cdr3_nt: TGCAGCGTTGGTAGCTCCTACGAGCAGTACTTC
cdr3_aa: CSVGSSYEQYF

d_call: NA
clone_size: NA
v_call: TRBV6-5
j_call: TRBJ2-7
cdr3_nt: TGTGCCAGCAGTTACAAAACCCCCCGGGACGAGCAGTACTTC
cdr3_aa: CASSYKTPRDEQYF

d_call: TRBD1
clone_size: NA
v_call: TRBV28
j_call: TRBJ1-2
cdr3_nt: TGTGCCAGCGGGTCAGGACAGGGGTCTAACTATGGCTACACCTTC
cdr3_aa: CASGSGQGSNYGYTF

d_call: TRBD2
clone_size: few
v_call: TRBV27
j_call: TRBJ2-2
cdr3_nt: TGTGCCAGTAAGAGCGGGTTCGCGGGAGTAGCCGGGGAGCTGTTTTTT
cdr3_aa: CASKSGFAGVAGELFF

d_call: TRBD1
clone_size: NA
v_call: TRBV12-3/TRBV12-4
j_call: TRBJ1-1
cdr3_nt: TGTGCCAGCAGTCCCCGAGGACAGGCTGAAGCTTTCTTT
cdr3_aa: CASSPRGQAEAFF

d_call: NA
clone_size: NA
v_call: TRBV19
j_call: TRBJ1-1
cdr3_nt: TGTGCCAGTAGTATAGATCTGGGGTCTGAAGCTTTCTTT
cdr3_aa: CASSIDLGSEAFF

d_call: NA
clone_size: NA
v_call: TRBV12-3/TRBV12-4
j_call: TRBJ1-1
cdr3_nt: TGTGCCAGCAGTTTGACAGCGAACACTGAAGCTTTCTTT
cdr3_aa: CASSLTANTEAFF

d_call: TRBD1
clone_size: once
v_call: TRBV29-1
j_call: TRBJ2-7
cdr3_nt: TGCAGCGTTCGGACAGGGGGATCCCACGAGCAGTACTTC
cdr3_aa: CSVRTGGSHEQYF

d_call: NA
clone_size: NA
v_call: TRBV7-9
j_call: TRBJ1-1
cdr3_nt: TGTGCCAGCAGCTTGGAACCTGAAGCTTTCTTT
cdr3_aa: CASSLEPEAFF

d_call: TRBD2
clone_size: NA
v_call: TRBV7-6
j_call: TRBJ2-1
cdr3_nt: TGTGCCAGCAGCTTAGTGTGGGAATTGAGCGGGAGGGCTCACAATGAGCAGTTCTTC
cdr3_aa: CASSLVWELSGRAHNEQFF

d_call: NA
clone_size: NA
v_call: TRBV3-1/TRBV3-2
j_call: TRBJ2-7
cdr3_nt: TGTGCCAGCAGCCAAGTCGGCAGGGGTGTCTACGAGCAGTACTTC
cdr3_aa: CASSQVGRGVYEQYF

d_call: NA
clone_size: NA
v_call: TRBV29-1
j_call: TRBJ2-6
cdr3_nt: TGCAGCGTTGAGGGGCAAACGAAGGGGGCCAACGTCCTGACTTTC
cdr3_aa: CSVEGQTKGANVLTF

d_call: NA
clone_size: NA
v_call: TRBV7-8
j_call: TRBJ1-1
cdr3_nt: TGTGCCAGCAGCTTAGTAGAGAACACTGAAGCTTTCTTT
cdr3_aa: CASSLVENTEAFF

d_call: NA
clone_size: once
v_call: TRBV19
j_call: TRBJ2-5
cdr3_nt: TGTGCCAGTAGTATCCCGGGAATCCAAGAGACCCAGTACTTC
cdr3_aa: CASSIPGIQETQYF

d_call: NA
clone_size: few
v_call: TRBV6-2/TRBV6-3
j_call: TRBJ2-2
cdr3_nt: TGTGCCAGCAGTAAAGACAGGGCGGGGACCGGGGAGCTGTTTTTT
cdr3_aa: CASSKDRAGTGELFF

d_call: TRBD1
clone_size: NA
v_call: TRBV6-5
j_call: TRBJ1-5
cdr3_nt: TGTGCCAGCAGTTACTCGAGACAGGGTCATCAGCCCCAGCATTTT
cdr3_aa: CASSYSRQGHQPQHF

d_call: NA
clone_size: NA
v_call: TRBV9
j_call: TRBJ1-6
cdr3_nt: TGTGCCAGCAGCGTATCACAGGTCTATAATTCACCCCTCCACTTT
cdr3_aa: CASSVSQVYNSPLHF

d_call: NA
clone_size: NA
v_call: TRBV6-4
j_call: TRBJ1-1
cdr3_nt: TGTGCCAGCAGTGACCAACCGAACACTGAAGCTTTCTTT
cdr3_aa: CASSDQPNTEAFF

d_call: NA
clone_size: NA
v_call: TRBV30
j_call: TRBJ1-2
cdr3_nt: TGTGCCTGGAGTGTATTACGTAGGACAGCCTCTAACTATGGCTACACCTTC
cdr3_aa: CAWSVLRRTASNYGYTF

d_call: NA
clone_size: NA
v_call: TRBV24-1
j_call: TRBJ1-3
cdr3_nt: TGTGCCACCAGTGATTCCACAGGATCTACTGGAAACACCATATATTTT
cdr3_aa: CATSDSTGSTGNTIYF

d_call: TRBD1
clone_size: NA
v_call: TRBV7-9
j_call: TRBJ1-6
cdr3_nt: TGTGCCAGCAGGGAGACAGGGGTCAATTCACCCCTCCACTTT
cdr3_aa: CASRETGVNSPLHF

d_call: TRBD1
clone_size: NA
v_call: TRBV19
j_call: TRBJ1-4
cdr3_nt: TGTGCCAGTAGTATTCGGACAGGGGCTAATGAAAAACTGTTTTTT
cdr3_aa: CASSIRTGANEKLFF